This passage covers 27 T cell receptor beta chains from one sample sequenced in a study of shared clonotypes between healthy human individuals. Sequenced by immunoSEQ multiplex PCR; TCRdb stores in-frame clones only, minus some. The table shows about 470,000 clones, with around 75% occurring only once. The sequenced sample was PBMCs. Receptors originate from a woman aged 40 to 50 in good health. Some clones in this sample may be carry-over from other donors' samples.

The genes are TRBV7-9 and TRBJ1-4; D possibly corresponds to TRBD1 (5 bases). From germline, CDR1 is SEHNR and CDR2 FQNEAQ (reference sequence). The CDR3 has 15 residues. The V end lost 2 bases, the J end lost 5 bases, and 12 bases lay between the germline ends. Written as DNA, the CDR3 is TGTGCCAGCAGCTTACTAGACAGAGGAAATGAAAAACTGTTTTTT. Amino acid sequence: CASSLLDRGNEKLFF.

This clone has only one observation. The junction differs from germline at one of its ends, possibly a read error. The J gene is TRBJ1-1, the V gene TRBV18, with D tentatively TRBD1 (5 bases). The CDR3 is made up of 13 amino acids. CDR1 is KGHSH, CDR2 LQKENI, per germline. CDR3 DNA: TGTGCCAGCTCACCACAGGATGGGTCAGGGTGGAACTTT. Its translation: CASSPQDGSGWNF.

V is TRBV5-4 and J is TRBJ2-2, with TRBD1 identical over 7 bases. Unmatched junction bases numbered 3, after V lost 3 bases and J lost 1 base. Germline lookup yields CDR1 SGHNT and CDR2 YYREEE (reference sequence). CDR3 length: 15 residues. CDR3 sequence: CASSSRQGNTGELFF. The CDR3 DNA follows: TGTGCCAGCAGCTCAAGACAGGGGAACACCGGGGAGCTGTTTTTT.

This clone was picked up one time. The chain recombines TRBV2 with TRBJ2-7, with 8 bases that match TRBD2. Germline trimming cut 6 bases from V and 2 bases from J; bases unmatched to any gene: 9. The germline gives CDR1 SNHLY, CDR2 FYNNEI. This CDR3 comprises 15 residues. CDR3 sequence (DNA): TGTGCCAGCAGAGGGATTAGCGGGACCACCTACGAGCAGTACTTC. Translating it yields CASRGISGTTYEQYF.

This clone was seen only a few times. This chain uses TRBV28 with TRBJ2-5; 14 positions match TRBD2. V shed 4 bases, J shed 6 bases, and the junction held 16 bases outside the gene matches. Germline CDR1 MDHEN, CDR2 SYDVKM. The CDR3 extends over 19 amino acids. The CDR3 loop reads CASSSRSGTSGSFKKTQYF. CDR3 bases: TGTGCCAGCAGTTCCCGCTCCGGGACTAGCGGGAGCTTCAAAAAGACCCAGTACTTC.

The rearrangement joins TRBV9 to TRBJ1-1; D gene unclear. V was shortened by 4 bases and J by 2 bases, with 12 bases between the two germline ends. The CDR3 runs 14 residues. CDR1 and CDR2 from the germline V gene are SGDLS and YYNGEE. This chain's CDR3 is CASSPLPGNTEAFF. In DNA form, the CDR3 reads TGTGCCAGCAGCCCCCTCCCAGGTAACACTGAAGCTTTCTTT.

The rearrangement joins TRBV10-3 to TRBJ2-1; 7 bases align to TRBD2. The CDR3 has 15 amino acids. Germline trimming cut 3 bases from V and 1 base from J; bases unmatched to any gene: 3. From germline, CDR1 is ENHRY and CDR2 SYGVKD. CDR3 region: CAISDLADSYNEQFF. CDR3 bases: TGTGCCATCAGTGACCTAGCGGATTCCTACAATGAGCAGTTCTTC.

V and J are TRBV5-4 and TRBJ2-7; 7 positions agree with TRBD1. Trimming took 4 bases from V and 3 from J; bases not matched to a gene: 7. From germline, CDR1 is SGHNT and CDR2 YYREEE (reference sequence). The CDR3 length is 14 residues. The CDR3 DNA follows: TGTGCCAGCAGCGTCGGGACAGCCGACTACGAGCAGTACTTC. As protein: CASSVGTADYEQYF.

The rearrangement joins TRBV7-8 to TRBJ1-2; 7 bases map to TRBD1. There are 15 residues in the CDR3. The junction had 3 bases not matched to a gene; V was cut back by 2 bases and J by 0 bases. Germline lookup yields CDR1 SGHVS and CDR2 FQNEAQ. CDR3 region: CASSLRGTANYGYTF. Here the CDR3 DNA reads TGTGCCAGCAGCTTAAGGGGGACAGCTAACTATGGCTACACCTTC.

The rearrangement joins TRBV6-5 to TRBJ2-1; D possibly corresponds to TRBD2 (5 bases). The CDR3 is 15 amino acids. Germline loops: CDR1 MNHEY, CDR2 SVGAGI. V gave up 4 bases and J gave up 0 bases, with 10 bases separating them. In DNA, the CDR3 is TGTGCCAGCAGTTCGGGGAGCAGCTCCTACAATGAGCAGTTCTTC. Protein sequence: CASSSGSSSYNEQFF.

This rearrangement joins TRBV11-3 to TRBJ2-2, with TRBD1 as a possible D gene (6 bases). V was shortened by 0 bases and J by 2 bases, with 10 bases between the two germline ends. Germline V gives CDR1 SGHNT, CDR2 YENEEA. There are 16 residues in the CDR3. This chain's CDR3 is CASSLDYRDNTGELFF. The CDR3 DNA is TGTGCCAGCAGCTTAGATTACAGGGATAACACCGGGGAGCTGTTTTTT.

V and J are TRBV19 and TRBJ2-3; 12 nucleotides align to TRBD2. Looked up from germline, CDR1 is LNHDA and CDR2 is SQIVND (reference sequence). Losses at the gene ends were 5 bases for V and 2 bases for J; bases not matched to a gene: 11. This CDR3 contains 18 residues. CDR3 DNA: TGTGCCAGTAGTCTCCCTAGCGGGAGGGGGAGAATCACAGATACGCAGTATTTT. Its translation: CASSLPSGRGRITDTQYF.

The chain carries TRBV6-6 and TRBJ2-3; possibly TRBD2 for D (6 bases). This CDR3 region has 16 residues. The ends were cut back, 2 bases at V and 1 base at J, with 13 bases in the middle. Germline V lookup: CDR1 MNHNY, CDR2 SVGAGI (reference sequence). CDR3 sequence: CASSYLAGRGTDTQYF. The CDR3 DNA reads TGTGCCAGCAGTTACCTGGCGGGAAGGGGCACAGATACGCAGTATTTT.

This chain joins TRBV28 and TRBJ2-7; no firm D call. The V end lost 7 bases, the J end lost 0 bases, and 10 bases lay between the germline ends. The CDR3 is made up of 13 amino acids. Germline CDR1 and CDR2: MDHEN and SYDVKM. The CDR3 bases are TGTGCCAGCACGATAGGCGACTCCTACGAGCAGTACTTC. This translates into CASTIGDSYEQYF.

V and J are TRBV29-1 and TRBJ2-1; possibly TRBD2 for D (6 bases). This CDR3 has 15 amino acids. V was pared by 7 bases and J by 5 bases, with 21 bases between. The germline CDR1 and CDR2 sequences are SQVTM and ANQGSEA. As DNA, the CDR3 is TGCAGCGCCCAGAAGTGGGGCTGGGGGGACAATGAGCAGTTCTTC. Residues: CSAQKWGWGDNEQFF.

The chain recombines TRBV19 with TRBJ2-1, with TRBD2 as a possible D gene (6 bases). The V gene lost 5 bases and the J gene lost 8 bases, with 19 bases spanning the gap. The CDR3 is 15 amino acids. CDR1 and CDR2 (germline): LNHDA, SQIVND (reference sequence). The CDR3 nucleotides are TGTGCCAGTAGTCTAGCGCCCGGGAGTTTCGATGAGCAGTTCTTC. Its translation is CASSLAPGSFDEQFF.

This clone has a handful of counts. V is TRBV7-9 and J is TRBJ2-2; D is undetermined. The CDR3 has 15 amino acids. Germline V lookup: CDR1 SEHNR, CDR2 FQNEAQ (reference sequence). V gave up 1 base and J gave up 5 bases, with 11 bases separating them. This CDR3 is CASSLGTLGTGELFF. In DNA form, the CDR3 reads TGTGCCAGCAGCTTAGGGACCCTGGGGACCGGGGAGCTGTTTTTT.

This chain uses TRBV2 with TRBJ2-2; a weak D match, TRBD2 (5 bases). The CDR3 totals 14 residues. V gave up 2 bases and J gave up 4 bases, with 8 bases separating them. Germline V lookup: CDR1 SNHLY, CDR2 FYNNEI. This CDR3 is CASSEWTVTGELFF. CDR3 sequence (DNA): TGTGCCAGCAGTGAATGGACTGTCACCGGGGAGCTGTTTTTT.

CDR3 in DNA: TGTGCCTGGAGTGAGGGACTAGCGTTCGAGACCCAGTACTTC. Protein: CAWSEGLAFETQYF. The rearrangement uses TRBV30 and TRBJ2-5; the match to TRBD2 covers 10 bases. Germline CDR1 reads GTSNPN; CDR2 reads SVGIG (reference sequence). This CDR3 region has 14 residues. The J segment lost 5 bases and the V segment lost 1 base, leaving 4 bases of the junction unmatched.

In DNA form, the CDR3 reads TGTGCCAGTACGGCAGGGTCCTACTCTGGGGCCAACGTCCTGACTTTC. This sequence encodes CASTAGSYSGANVLTF. The chain has TRBV19 and TRBJ2-6; D possibly corresponds to TRBD1 (5 bases). The CDR3 sequence is 16 residues long. Germline lookup yields CDR1 LNHDA and CDR2 SQIVND (reference sequence). With 7 bases removed from V and 0 bases from J, the gap between germline ends came to 13 bases.

The rearrangement uses TRBV7-3 and TRBJ1-1; 7 bases are a match to TRBD1. Germline loops: CDR1 SGHTA, CDR2 FQGTGA. Unmatched junction bases numbered 5, after V lost 5 bases and J lost 2 bases. This CDR3 spans 14 amino acids. CDR3 sequence: CASSPSGGNTEAFF. The CDR3 nucleotides are TGTGCCAGCAGCCCCTCAGGGGGAAACACTGAAGCTTTCTTT.

This clone was seen a few times. V and J are TRBV7-9 and TRBJ1-3, with 7 bases fitting TRBD1. Trimming cost V 5 bases and J 0 bases; bases outside gene matches: 10. The germline V gene encodes CDR1 SEHNR and CDR2 FQNEAQ (reference sequence). This CDR3 has 17 residues. As DNA, the CDR3 is TGTGCCAGCAGCCGGAGGACAGGACCCACCTCTGGAAACACCATATATTTT. Translating it yields CASSRRTGPTSGNTIYF.

The rearrangement joins TRBV28 to TRBJ1-5; tentatively, D is TRBD1 (5 bases). The CDR3 length is 14 residues. Trimming removed 10 bases from V and 5 bases from J, with 18 bases in between. In germline, CDR1 is MDHEN, CDR2 SYDVKM. CDR3: CAIQTTGDYQPQHF. For the CDR3, the DNA is TGTGCCATCCAAACAACGGGGGATTATCAGCCCCAGCATTTT. Supplemented by reference TRBV28 and TRBJ1-5, the full variable domain reads DVKVTQSSRYLVKRTGEKVFLECVQDMDHENMFWYRQDPGLGLRLIYFSYDVKMKEKGDIPEGYSVSREKKERFSLILESASTNQTSMYLCAIQTTGDYQPQHFGDGTRLSIL.

The chain links TRBV7-3 to TRBJ2-3; 7 nucleotides align to TRBD2. The CDR3 loop spans 13 amino acids. Losses at the gene ends were 2 bases for V and 4 bases for J; bases not matched to a gene: 0. The V gene's germline CDR1 is SGHTA and CDR2 FQGTGA. The DNA of the CDR3 is TGTGCCAGCAGCTTAGCGGGAGCAGATACGCAGTATTTT. Its translation is CASSLAGADTQYF.

The rearrangement links TRBV12-5 to TRBJ1-3; 7 positions match TRBD1. J was trimmed by 3 bases and V by 2 bases; bases with no gene match: 4. CDR3 length equals 15 residues. Germline V gives CDR1 LGHNT, CDR2 FRNRAP. The CDR3 sequence: CASGLKGADGNTIYF. CDR3 DNA sequence: TGTGCTAGTGGTTTGAAGGGGGCGGATGGAAACACCATATATTTT.

The chain is built from TRBV4-3 and TRBJ2-6, with D uncertain. V dropped 1 base and J dropped 0 bases, with 7 bases sitting between them. Per the germline V gene, CDR1 is LGHNA and CDR2 is YSLEER. There are 16 residues in the CDR3. CDR3 residues: CASSQVPSSGANVLTF. CDR3 coding DNA: TGCGCCAGCAGCCAAGTCCCGAGCTCTGGGGCCAACGTCCTGACTTTC.

The chain has TRBV25-1 and TRBJ2-5, with 12 nucleotides matching TRBD2. The CDR3 covers 14 residues. Germline V gene data show CDR1 as MGHDK and CDR2 as SYGVNS. Losses at the gene ends were 6 bases for V and 11 bases for J; bases not matched to a gene: 10. The chain's CDR3 is CASRRLAGDGEQYF. DNA of the CDR3: TGTGCCAGCAGAAGACTAGCGGGAGATGGGGAGCAGTACTTC.